This T cell receptor (beta chain) was identified during a study of spatial heterogeneity in lung cancer. The CDR3 consists of 17 residues. Trimming at V came to 5 bases and at J to 0 bases, leaving 10 bases not matched to a gene. A unique molecular identifier was attached to every TCR cDNA molecule. TCRdb re-called the 5' RACE reads with MiXCR, one entry per CDR3 protein. The sample has some 37,000 distinct CDR3 sequences; around 7% are singletons. Time point here: sample taken at primary tumor resection. Whole RNA was taken from tumor, nontumor lung or frozen PBMC; it was then sequenced unsorted. The chain is built from TRBV12-3 or TRBV12-4 and TRBJ1-1, with TRBD1 matching 9 bases. The TCR was taken from a male donor with early-stage non-small cell lung cancer. The starting material was PBMCs, obtained at surgery. Here the CDR3 reads CASSPRQGDPLNTEAFF. CDR3 DNA sequence: TGTGCCAGCAGTCCCAGACAGGGGGATCCCTTGAACACTGAAGCTTTCTTT.